Below are 20 T cell receptor beta chains sequenced from a single sample in a study of T cells of healthy individuals. TCRdb reanalysed the 5' RACE reads using MiXCR and keeps one entry per CDR3 protein. The data contain 55,000 to 65,000 distinct CDR3 sequences, 15% to 20% of them singletons. These receptor sequences come from a human donor in good health.

As regards this clonotype: This may be a read error: a much more frequent sequence differs by one nucleotide. The chain couples TRBV6-1 to TRBJ1-5; 8 nucleotides match TRBD1. CDR3 length equals 15 residues. The V gene end was trimmed by 4 bases and the J gene end by 3 bases; junction bases not matched to a gene: 5. Germline lookup yields CDR1 MNHNS and CDR2 SASEGT. The CDR3 sequence: CASSVDRGINQPQHF. Written as DNA, the CDR3 is TGTGCCAGCAGTGTCGACAGGGGAATCAATCAGCCCCAGCATTTT.

This clonotype was detected a few times. This chain uses TRBV5-1 with TRBJ2-3, with TRBD2 matching over 10 bases. Germline CDR1 reads SGHRS; CDR2 reads YFSETQ. This CDR3 region has 17 residues. The V gene end was trimmed by 0 bases and the J gene end by 2 bases; junction bases not matched to a gene: 6. The CDR3 DNA reads as TGCGCCAGCAGCTTGGCCGTCACTAGCGGGGCCACAGATACGCAGTATTTT. It codes for CASSLAVTSGATDTQYF.

This clonotype has ten or more counts. V gene TRBV11-3 combines with J gene TRBJ2-3, with TRBD1 matching 7 bases. Germline values: CDR1 SGHNT, CDR2 YENEEA. The length of the CDR3 is 16 residues. V lost 3 bases, J lost 2 bases, and 8 bases stayed unmatched. CDR3 nucleotide sequence: TGTGCCAGCAGCTTGAGCAGACAGGGCCACACAGATACGCAGTATTTT. It specifies CASSLSRQGHTDTQYF.

Many counts were recorded for this clonotype. The chain uses TRBV7-2 and TRBJ2-3; maybe TRBD2 (5 bases). This CDR3 has 15 residues. From germline, CDR1 is SGHTA and CDR2 FQGNSA. V was cut by 1 base and J by 5 bases, with 13 bases left in between. CDR3 DNA: TGTGCCAGCAGCTTAGGGAGTTTAGAGGGAGATACGCAGTATTTT. As protein: CASSLGSLEGDTQYF.

Concerning this clonotype: A much larger clone sits a single nucleotide away, making a read error possible. The genes are TRBV4-2 and TRBJ2-1; 14 positions agree with TRBD2. The CDR3 loop spans 15 amino acids. Germline V gene sequence: CDR1 LGHNA, CDR2 YNFKEQ. CDR3 protein: CASSPGLAGDNEQLF. CDR3 DNA sequence: TGTGCCAGCAGCCCGGGACTAGCGGGAGACAATGAGCAGTTATTC.

The table lists this clonotype with a count of one. This chain joins TRBV7-6 and TRBJ2-2; the D gene is possibly TRBD1 (5 bases). V was cut by 3 bases and J by 0 bases, with 8 bases left in between. Per the germline V gene, CDR1 is SGHVS and CDR2 is FNYEAQ. The CDR3 totals 15 residues. Written as DNA, the CDR3 is TGTGCCAGCAGCTTTGACAGACCGAACACCGGGGAGCTGTTTTTT. This encodes CASSFDRPNTGELFF.

This clonotype was counted many times. The rearrangement uses TRBV4-1 and TRBJ1-1; the match to TRBD1 covers 7 bases. V shed 1 base, J shed 6 bases, and the junction held 2 bases outside the gene matches. This CDR3 has 13 amino acids. Germline V lookup: CDR1 MGHRA, CDR2 YSYEKL. This CDR3 is CASSQVGTAEAFF. CDR3 nucleotide sequence: TGCGCCAGCAGCCAAGTCGGGACAGCTGAAGCTTTCTTT.

V is TRBV13 and J is TRBJ2-1; D is unresolved. The CDR3 contains 12 residues. Trimming pared 6 bases from V and 7 bases from J, leaving 10 bases between. CDR1 PRHDT and CDR2 FYEKMQ come from the germline V gene (reference sequence). CDR3 protein: CASRSRRNEQFF. The CDR3 bases are TGTGCCAGCAGATCCAGAAGGAATGAGCAGTTCTTC.

This clonotype was observed at least ten times. The rearrangement links TRBV12-5 to TRBJ1-4; no clear D. CDR3 length: 13 amino acids. With 3 bases removed from V and 3 bases from J, the gap between germline ends came to 5 bases. Germline V gene data show CDR1 as LGHNT and CDR2 as FRNRAP. CDR3 sequence (DNA): TGTGCTAGTGGTTTCCTTCCTAATGAAAAACTGTTTTTT. Encoded protein: CASGFLPNEKLFF.

The chain links TRBV7-9 to TRBJ2-5; TRBD2 matches at 10 bases. Per germline, CDR1 SEHNR and CDR2 FQNEAQ (reference sequence). V dropped 5 bases and J dropped 4; count of bases not matched to a gene: 7. The CDR3 extends over 15 amino acids. The CDR3, as DNA: TGTGCCAGCAGCGTCAGCGGGGGGGCCGGAGAGACCCAGTACTTC. It is translated as CASSVSGGAGETQYF.

The chain couples TRBV7-8 to TRBJ1-2, with a possible D match to TRBD1 (5 bases). CDR1 and CDR2 from the germline V gene are SGHVS and FQNEAQ. CDR3 length: 13 amino acids. Trimming removed 5 bases at V and 4 bases at J, with 11 bases between. CDR3 residues: CASSHDSAYGYTF. CDR3 nucleotide sequence: TGTGCCAGCAGCCATGACAGTGCCTATGGCTACACCTTC.

There are a few counts of this clonotype. J is TRBJ2-3 and V is TRBV15; D possibly corresponds to TRBD2 (7 bases). The CDR3 runs 16 residues. V lost 0 bases and J 4 bases, leaving 14 bases between the germline ends. Germline loops: CDR1 LNHNV, CDR2 YYDKDF (reference sequence). The CDR3 protein is CATSRDVGGPADTQYF. CDR3 in DNA: TGTGCCACCAGCAGAGATGTGGGGGGGCCCGCAGATACGCAGTATTTT.

In this sample, this clonotype turned up many times. This sequence joins TRBV15 and TRBJ1-2, with TRBD1 matching over 8 bases. The CDR3 is 16 amino acids. The V and J ends lost 1 base and 2 bases, in that order; junction bases with no gene match: 6. Germline CDR1 reads LNHNV; CDR2 reads YYDKDF (reference sequence). CDR3 bases: TGTGCCACCAGCAGAGGTCGAAGGGACAGGAACTATGGCTACACCTTC. This sequence encodes CATSRGRRDRNYGYTF.

This clonotype was counted at least ten times. The chain combines TRBV9 with TRBJ2-1; the D gene could be TRBD1 or TRBD2 (5 bases each). In germline, CDR1 is SGDLS, CDR2 YYNGEE. V lost 0 bases to trimming and J lost 9 bases, with 13 bases between them. The CDR3 runs 14 residues. Here the CDR3 reads CASSVGGVRSEQFF. The CDR3 nucleotides read TGTGCCAGCAGCGTAGGAGGGGTACGGAGTGAGCAGTTCTTC.

The sample holds many counts of this clonotype. The chain employs TRBV12-3 or TRBV12-4 and TRBJ2-3, with D possibly TRBD1 on 6 matching bases. V was trimmed by 5 bases and J by 1 base, leaving 13 bases between them. CDR3 length: 15 amino acids. CDR3 sequence (DNA): TGTGCCAGCAGTAACAGGGCCACAGGCACAGATACGCAGTATTTT. As protein: CASSNRATGTDTQYF.

The sample holds many counts of this clonotype. The chain recombines TRBV19 with TRBJ1-5; tentative D call: TRBD1 (6 bases). This CDR3 is built from 16 residues. Trimming stripped 5 bases from V and 4 bases from J, with 18 bases between. CDR1 LNHDA and CDR2 SQIVND come from the germline V gene (reference sequence). The CDR3: CASSPRGLRGNQPQHF. The CDR3 coding sequence is TGTGCCAGTAGTCCCAGGGGTTTGCGGGGAAATCAGCCCCAGCATTTT.

This clonotype was counted at least ten times. The chain couples TRBV27 to TRBJ1-5; unclear D gene. The CDR3 has 14 residues. The V end was cut by 4 bases, the J end by 7 bases, with 14 bases between. Germline loops: CDR1 MNHEY, CDR2 SMNVEV (reference sequence). The CDR3 region is CASSYALTRQPQHF. The CDR3 DNA reads TGTGCCAGCAGTTATGCGTTGACGCGACAGCCCCAGCATTTT.

This rearrangement joins TRBV7-6 to TRBJ2-1, with 11 bases matching TRBD2. This CDR3 comprises 15 residues. V gave up 3 bases and J gave up 9 bases; unmatched junction bases: 7. CDR1 is SGHVS, CDR2 FNYEAQ, per germline. The CDR3 DNA reads TGTGCCAGCAGCTTTAGTAGCGGGGGGGGGGGTGAGCAGTTCTTC. Translation: CASSFSSGGGGEQFF.

The genes are TRBV20-1 and TRBJ2-7; 12 bases agree with TRBD2. Trimming at V came to 6 bases and at J to 4 bases, leaving 10 bases not matched to a gene. Germline V gene lookup returns CDR1 DFQATT and CDR2 SNEGSKA (reference sequence). CDR3 length equals 15 residues. The CDR3, as DNA: TGCAGTGCAGCGGGACTAGCGGGTTCGGGGTACGAGCAGTACTTC. It codes for CSAAGLAGSGYEQYF.

This clonotype was seen more than once but under ten times. The chain links TRBV2 to TRBJ2-1; D is ambiguous. This CDR3 comprises 15 residues. V shed 6 bases and J shed 1 base, with 13 bases lying between them. CDR1 and CDR2 from the germline V gene are SNHLY and FYNNEI. The CDR3 loop reads CASSGSFGSYNEQFF. The CDR3 nucleotides read TGTGCCAGCAGCGGGTCCTTCGGGTCCTACAATGAGCAGTTCTTC. Together with reference TRBV2 and TRBJ2-1, the CDR3 gives the full variable domain: EPEVTQTPSHQVTQMGQEVILRCVPISNHLYFYWYRQILGQKVEFLVSFYNNEISEKSEIFDDQFSVERPDGSNFTLKIRSTKLEDSAMYFCASSGSFGSYNEQFFGPGTRLTVL.